The 22 T cell receptor beta chains listed next were all sequenced from one sample in a study of blood T cell repertoires in COVID-19. The data were produced by immunoSEQ multiplex PCR, yet TCRdb's version contains in-frame clones alone and is incomplete. The table includes about 90,000 clones, about 84% detected once. Sequencing used peripheral blood. These receptors were obtained from a man at least 80 years old with active or convalescent COVID-19.

This clone occurred once. The gene calls are TRBV6-2 or TRBV6-3 and TRBJ2-7; 9 positions match TRBD2. From germline, CDR1 is MNHEY and CDR2 SVGEGT. The CDR3 runs to 20 residues. J was trimmed by 2 bases and V by 2 bases; bases with no gene match: 19. Written as DNA, the CDR3 is TGTGCCAGCAGTTACGCCCCGCTTTCGGCTAGCGGGGCTAATCCCTACGAGCAGTACTTC. Amino acids: CASSYAPLSASGANPYEQYF.

The J gene is TRBJ2-1, the V gene TRBV5-6; D ambiguous. Trimming left V 4 bases short and J 4 bases short, with 12 bases between. The germline CDR1 and CDR2 sequences are SGHDT and YYEEEE. The CDR3 covers 14 residues. CDR3: CASSPPFSYNEQFF. In nucleotides, the CDR3 is TGTGCCAGCAGCCCCCCGTTCAGTTACAATGAGCAGTTCTTC.

The genes are TRBV7-7 and TRBJ2-5; D may be TRBD1 (5 bases). V was shortened by 1 base and J by 4 bases, with 19 bases between the two germline ends. The CDR3 runs to 17 residues. Germline values: CDR1 SSHAT, CDR2 FNYEAQ (reference sequence). The CDR3 DNA reads as TGTGCCAGCAGCTTAGGGTCGACAGCCGAAGGGGTAGAGACCCAGTACTTC. It is translated as CASSLGSTAEGVETQYF.

This clone came up once. The V gene is TRBV6-5, the J gene TRBJ1-6; D is unresolved. From germline, CDR1 is MNHEY and CDR2 SVGAGI. CDR3 size: 15 residues. Trimming stripped 8 bases from V and 7 bases from J, with 18 bases between. The CDR3 loop is CASEPPSGRNSPLHF. CDR3 bases: TGTGCCAGCGAACCTCCCTCCGGGAGAAATTCACCCCTCCACTTT.

CDR3 bases: TGCAGTGCTACAGGTGGAAACACCATATATTTT. Translation gives CSATGGNTIYF. The chain employs TRBV20-1 and TRBJ1-3; D is undetermined. The CDR3 runs to 11 residues. Germline-derived CDR1 and CDR2 are DFQATT and SNEGSKA (reference sequence). V gave up 4 bases and J gave up 3 bases, with 4 bases separating them.

CDR3 in amino acids: CASSTRQARNTEAFF. CDR3 coding DNA: TGTGCCAGTAGTACCCGACAGGCCCGTAACACTGAAGCTTTCTTT. The gene calls are TRBV19 and TRBJ1-1; D is possibly TRBD1 (6 bases). V lost 4 bases and J lost 2, with 14 bases in between. This CDR3 region has 15 residues. Germline V gene data show CDR1 as LNHDA and CDR2 as SQIVND (reference sequence). Together with reference TRBV19 and TRBJ1-1, the CDR3 gives the full variable domain: DGGITQSPKYLFRKEGQNVTLSCEQNLNHDAMYWYRQDPGQGLRLIYYSQIVNDFQKGDIAEGYSVSREKKESFPLTVTSAQKNPTAFYLCASSTRQARNTEAFFGQGTRLTVV.

The rearrangement uses TRBV6-5 and TRBJ1-1; D call uncertain. The CDR3 extends over 14 amino acids. V was pared by 2 bases and J by 0 bases, with 7 bases between. CDR1 is MNHEY and CDR2 is SVGAGI in the germline V gene. CDR3 DNA: TGTGCCAGCAGTTACGGGCGGGTGAACACTGAAGCTTTCTTT. Protein sequence: CASSYGRVNTEAFF.

This clone was detected ten times or more. The chain is built from TRBV7-9 and TRBJ2-2; no clear D. Trimming left V 1 base short and J 9 bases short, with 9 bases between. Per the germline V gene, CDR1 is SEHNR and CDR2 is FQNEAQ (reference sequence). This CDR3 is 13 amino acids long. CDR3 sequence: CASSLDEVRELFF. CDR3 in DNA: TGTGCCAGCAGCTTAGATGAGGTCCGGGAGCTGTTTTTT.

This clone was picked up a small number of times. The chain uses TRBV7-2 and TRBJ2-2; TRBD1 matches at 9 bases. Germline CDR1 SGHTA, CDR2 FQGNSA. The CDR3 consists of 15 residues. V dropped 5 bases and J dropped 0; count of bases not matched to a gene: 1. CDR3 loop: CASSRTGANTGELFF. The CDR3 nucleotides are TGTGCCAGCAGCCGGACAGGGGCGAACACCGGGGAGCTGTTTTTT.

This chain connects TRBV19 to TRBJ1-5, with D hard to call. The ends were cut back, 3 bases at V and 5 bases at J, with 8 bases in the middle. The CDR3 has 13 residues. Per the germline V gene, CDR1 is LNHDA and CDR2 is SQIVND (reference sequence). CDR3 residues: CASSITEDQPQHF. In DNA form, the CDR3 reads TGTGCCAGTAGTATTACAGAAGATCAGCCCCAGCATTTT.

The chain is built from TRBV19 and TRBJ1-4; D remains unclear. CDR1 and CDR2 (germline): LNHDA, SQIVND (reference sequence). This CDR3 contains 15 residues. V lost 3 bases, J lost 0 bases, and 8 bases lay in between. CDR3 DNA sequence: TGTGCCAGTAGTATGCAGATACCAACTAATGAAAAACTGTTTTTT. Encoded protein: CASSMQIPTNEKLFF.

This clone was recorded once. This chain joins TRBV5-6 and TRBJ1-5, with D maybe TRBD1 (5 bases). The CDR3 spans 17 residues. V lost 6 bases to trimming and J lost 0 bases, with 19 bases between them. From germline, CDR1 is SGHDT and CDR2 YYEEEE. Written as DNA, the CDR3 is TGTGCCAGCAACTCAGACGGACACCATTATAGCAATCAGCCCCAGCATTTT. This encodes CASNSDGHHYSNQPQHF.

This sequence joins TRBV5-1 and TRBJ2-2; 8 nucleotides align to TRBD1. The CDR3 contains 16 residues. From germline, CDR1 is SGHRS and CDR2 YFSETQ. V was clipped by 1 base and J by 1 base; unmatched bases: 3. CDR3 in DNA: TGCGCCAGCAGCTTGTCAGGGGGCGAGAACACCGGGGAGCTGTTTTTT. Translating gives CASSLSGGENTGELFF.

This clone showed up many times. The chain uses TRBV4-2 and TRBJ1-3; tentatively, D is TRBD1 (5 bases). CDR1 is LGHNA and CDR2 is YNFKEQ in the germline V gene. V shed 5 bases and J shed 0 bases, with 14 bases lying between them. The CDR3 runs 16 residues. CDR3 protein: CASSGPGQGSGNTIYF. CDR3 nucleotides: TGTGCCAGCAGCGGCCCCGGCCAGGGCTCTGGAAACACCATATATTTT.

CDR3 amino acids: CASGSSGGFEGYEQFF. DNA for the CDR3: TGTGCTAGTGGTTCCTCCGGGGGTTTCGAAGGGTATGAGCAGTTCTTC. The chain combines TRBV12-5 with TRBJ2-1, with a weak D call TRBD2 (6 bases). V lost 4 bases and J 8 bases, leaving 21 bases between the germline ends. There are 16 residues in the CDR3. Germline V gene sequence: CDR1 LGHNT, CDR2 FRNRAP. The whole variable domain, remainder taken from reference TRBV12-5 and TRBJ2-1, is DARVTQTPRHKVTEMGQEVTMRCQPILGHNTVFWYRQTMMQGLELLAYFRNRAPLDDSGMPKDRFSAEMPDATLATLKIQPSEPRDSAVYFCASGSSGGFEGYEQFFGPGTRLTVL.

As DNA, the CDR3 is TGTGCCAGCAGTTTACGGGGGGGGCACAATGAGCAGTTCTTC. This codes for CASSLRGGHNEQFF. V usage is TRBV28 and J usage is TRBJ2-1, with 8 bases that match TRBD2. This CDR3 has 14 residues. Germline loops: CDR1 MDHEN, CDR2 SYDVKM. The V segment lost 2 bases and the J segment 5 bases; nucleotides outside the gene matches: 2. Full variable domain (missing parts from reference TRBV28 and TRBJ2-1): DVKVTQSSRYLVKRTGEKVFLECVQDMDHENMFWYRQDPGLGLRLIYFSYDVKMKEKGDIPEGYSVSREKKERFSLILESASTNQTSMYLCASSLRGGHNEQFFGPGTRLTVL.

V and J are TRBV24-1 and TRBJ2-7, with D maybe TRBD1 (5 bases). Germline assignment: CDR1 KGHDR and CDR2 SFDVKD. Between the trimmed V and J ends, which lost 4 bases and 3 bases, there was a span of 15 bases. CDR3 length: 15 amino acids. CDR3 loop: CATSDSDRNHYEQYF. CDR3 DNA sequence: TGTGCCACCAGTGACAGCGACAGAAATCACTACGAGCAGTACTTC.

The chain carries TRBV19 and TRBJ1-4; D is perhaps TRBD1 (6 bases). The CDR3 consists of 12 residues. V was trimmed by 2 bases and J by 8 bases, leaving 6 bases between them. The germline gives CDR1 LNHDA, CDR2 SQIVND (reference sequence). The CDR3 here is CASSIQGEKLFF. In DNA, the CDR3 is TGTGCCAGTAGTATACAGGGGGAAAAACTGTTTTTT.

This clone was found once. The gene calls are TRBV9 and TRBJ2-5, with 9 bases identical to TRBD2. Unmatched junction bases numbered 8, after V lost 1 base and J lost 4 bases. The V gene's germline CDR1 is SGDLS and CDR2 YYNGEE. The length of the CDR3 is 16 residues. The CDR3 bases are TGTGCCAGCAGCGTATACAGCGGGGGGCCCGTAGAGACCCAGTACTTC. It yields the protein CASSVYSGGPVETQYF.

The chain carries TRBV5-5 and TRBJ1-3; D might be TRBD1 (5 bases). The V gene lost 0 bases and the J gene lost 8 bases, with 12 bases spanning the gap. The CDR3 runs to 14 residues. From germline, CDR1 is SGHKS and CDR2 YYEKEE (reference sequence). This CDR3 reads CASSLDSWGDTIYF. CDR3 coding DNA: TGTGCCAGCAGCTTGGACAGTTGGGGGGACACCATATATTTT.

The chain links TRBV9 to TRBJ2-3; 7 bases agree with TRBD1. V gave up 0 bases and J gave up 5 bases; unmatched junction bases: 12. The CDR3 has 17 residues. Germline-derived CDR1 and CDR2 are SGDLS and YYNGEE. CDR3 DNA: TGTGCCAGCAGCGTAGCCCCCACAGGGGCGGGCGTAGATACGCAGTATTTT. Translated, it gives CASSVAPTGAGVDTQYF. The complete variable domain, with remaining parts taken from reference TRBV9 and TRBJ2-3, reads DSGVTQTPKHLITATGQRVTLRCSPRSGDLSVYWYQQSLDQGLQFLIQYYNGEERAKGNILERFSAQQFPDLHSELNLSSLELGDSALYFCASSVAPTGAGVDTQYFGPGTRLTVL.

The chain combines TRBV18 with TRBJ1-3; D call uncertain. The germline V gene has CDR1 KGHSH and CDR2 LQKENI. The CDR3 is made up of 13 amino acids. V gave up 6 bases and J gave up 0 bases, with 6 bases separating them. The CDR3 loop reads CASSPSSGNTIYF. CDR3 DNA sequence: TGTGCCAGCTCTCCCTCCTCTGGAAACACCATATATTTT.